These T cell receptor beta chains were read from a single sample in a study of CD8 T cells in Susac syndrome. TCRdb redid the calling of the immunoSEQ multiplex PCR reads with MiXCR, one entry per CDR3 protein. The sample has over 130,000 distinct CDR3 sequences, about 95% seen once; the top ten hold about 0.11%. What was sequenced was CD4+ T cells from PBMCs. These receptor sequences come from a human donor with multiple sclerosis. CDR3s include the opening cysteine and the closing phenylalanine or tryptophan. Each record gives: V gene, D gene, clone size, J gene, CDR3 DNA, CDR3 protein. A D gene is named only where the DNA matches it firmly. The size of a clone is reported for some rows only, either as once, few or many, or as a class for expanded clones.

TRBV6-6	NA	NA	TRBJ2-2	TGTGCCAGCAGTTACGAAGGGTTCGGGGAGCTGTTTTTT	CASSYEGFGELFF
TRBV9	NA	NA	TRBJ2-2	TGTGCCAGCAGCGGGGTCTTGGGGGGTCGCACCGGGGAGCTGTTTTTT	CASSGVLGGRTGELFF
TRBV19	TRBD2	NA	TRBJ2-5	TGTGCCAGTAGTCCTCGGGCTAGCGGGAGAATCTACCAAGAGACCCAGTACTTC	CASSPRASGRIYQETQYF
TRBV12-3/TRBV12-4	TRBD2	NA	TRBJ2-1	TGTGCCAGCAGTTTAACGGGAGGCCCCCATGAGCAGTTCTTC	CASSLTGGPHEQFF
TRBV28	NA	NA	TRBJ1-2	TGTGCCAGCAGTTTATCCCCCGGGACCTTCTATGGCTACACCTTC	CASSLSPGTFYGYTF
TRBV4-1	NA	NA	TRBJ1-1	TGCGCCAGCAGCCAAGGTGGGGTATTGGACAGATTAGCCTACGCTGAAGCTTTCTTT	CASSQGGVLDRLAYAEAFF
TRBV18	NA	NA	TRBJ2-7	TGTGCCAGCTCGACCCCAGGGTACGAGCAGTACTTC	CASSTPGYEQYF
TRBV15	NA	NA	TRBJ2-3	TGTGCCACCAGCGGCAGGGGACCCGCAGATACGCAGTATTTT	CATSGRGPADTQYF
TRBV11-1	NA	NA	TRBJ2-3	TGTGCCAGCAGCCCCCGCCGCTGGGCGGATACGCAGTATTTT	CASSPRRWADTQYF
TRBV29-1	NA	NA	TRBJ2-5	TGCAGCGTTGGCGGGGACCCTTGGGAGACCCAGTACTTC	CSVGGDPWETQYF
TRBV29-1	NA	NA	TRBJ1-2	TGCAGCGGGGAGGGGGCTAACTATGGCTACACCTTC	CSGEGANYGYTF
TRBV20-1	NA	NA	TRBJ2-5	TGCAGTGCTAGGGGGGCCGCAGAGACCCAGTACTTC	CSARGAAETQYF
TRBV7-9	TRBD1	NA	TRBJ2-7	TGTGCCAGCAGCCAACGACAGGGGTCCTACGAGCAGTACTTC	CASSQRQGSYEQYF
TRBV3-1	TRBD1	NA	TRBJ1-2	TGTGCCAGCAGTCACGGACAGGCTAACTATGGCTACACCTTC	CASSHGQANYGYTF
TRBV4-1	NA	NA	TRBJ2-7	TGCGCCAGCAGCCAGGGTAGCGGTTACGAGCAGTACTTC	CASSQGSGYEQYF
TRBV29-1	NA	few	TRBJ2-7	TGCAGCGTTCTAAAGGACCTTTCCGGCGAGCAGTACTTC	CSVLKDLSGEQYF
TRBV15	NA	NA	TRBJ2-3	TGTGCCACCAGCAGGGACATGGGTTTAGATACGCAGTATTTT	CATSRDMGLDTQYF
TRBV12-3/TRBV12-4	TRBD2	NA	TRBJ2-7	TGTGCCAGCAGTTTAGCCACCCGGGGGCTAGCGGGGAACTACGAGCAGTACTTC	CASSLATRGLAGNYEQYF
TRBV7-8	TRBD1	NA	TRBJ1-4	TGTGCCAGCAGCTACGCCCGGGACAGCCCCGGAAAACTGTTTTTT	CASSYARDSPGKLFF
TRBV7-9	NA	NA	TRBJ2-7	TGTGCCAGCAGCTTCGGGGCATCCGCGATGGCCTACGAGCAGTACTTC	CASSFGASAMAYEQYF
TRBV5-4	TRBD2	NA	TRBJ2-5	TGTGCCAGCAGCTTGAGGGGAGGGGTCAAAGAGACCCAGTACTTC	CASSLRGGVKETQYF
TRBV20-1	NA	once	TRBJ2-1	TGCAGTGCCCCTAGGGGGAGAGGAGAGCAGTTCTTC	CSAPRGRGEQFF
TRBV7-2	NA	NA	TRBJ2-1	TGTGCCAGCAGCTTAGACTACAATGAGCAGTTCTTC	CASSLDYNEQFF
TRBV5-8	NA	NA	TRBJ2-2	TGTGCCAGCACTCTCGGGGTTGGTGCGAACACCGGGGAGCTGTTTTTT	CASTLGVGANTGELFF
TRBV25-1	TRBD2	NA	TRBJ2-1	TGTGCCAGCAGTGAATATGGCGGGGGGGCTTACAATGAGCAGTTCTTC	CASSEYGGGAYNEQFF
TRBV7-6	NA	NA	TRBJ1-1	TGTGCCAGCAGCCCCCCGACCGGAATGAACACTGAAGCTTTCTTT	CASSPPTGMNTEAFF
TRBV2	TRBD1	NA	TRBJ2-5	TGTGCCAGCAGTAGGGACAGGGGGCCCGGTGAGACCCAGTACTTC	CASSRDRGPGETQYF
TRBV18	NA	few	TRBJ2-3	TGTGCCAGCTCACCAGCGGATACGCAGTATTTT	CASSPADTQYF
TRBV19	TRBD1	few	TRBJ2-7	TGTGCCAGTAGTACGGACAGGGGCGAGCAGTACTTC	CASSTDRGEQYF
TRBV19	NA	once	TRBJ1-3	TGTGCCGCCTCCGGGAGCCCTGGAAACACCATATATTTT	CAASGSPGNTIYF
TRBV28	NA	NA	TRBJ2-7	TGTGCCATCAAGGGGGGGCCTGGTCCGGACGAGCAGTACTTC	CAIKGGPGPDEQYF
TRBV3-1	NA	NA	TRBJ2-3	TGTGCCAGCGGGGGGGCCAGTGAGGATACGCAGTATTTT	CASGGASEDTQYF
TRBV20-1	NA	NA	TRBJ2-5	TGCAGTGCTAGAGAACAGCACCAAGAGACCCAGTACTTC	CSAREQHQETQYF
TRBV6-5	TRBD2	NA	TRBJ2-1	TGTGCCAGCAGTTCTAGCGGGAGGGCCACCTACAATGAGCAGTTCTTC	CASSSSGRATYNEQFF
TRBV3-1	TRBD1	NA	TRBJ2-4	TGTGCCAGCAGCCAGACGGACCGACAGGGAAACATTCAGTACTTC	CASSQTDRQGNIQYF
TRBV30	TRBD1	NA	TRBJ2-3	TGTGCCTCGCCACCCGTTCACAGGGGAACAGATACGCAGTATTTT	CASPPVHRGTDTQYF
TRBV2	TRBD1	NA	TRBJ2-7	TGTGCCAGCAGTGGACAGGGAAACACCTACGAGCAGTACTTC	CASSGQGNTYEQYF
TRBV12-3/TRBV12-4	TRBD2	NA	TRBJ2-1	TGTGCCAGCACCAAAGCGGGGACCTACAATGAGCAGTTCTTC	CASTKAGTYNEQFF
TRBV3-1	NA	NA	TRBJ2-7	TGTGCCAGCAGCCAAGTTTCGGGTACTCCCTACGAGCAGTACTTC	CASSQVSGTPYEQYF
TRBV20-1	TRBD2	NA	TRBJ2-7	TGCAGTGCTAGAGACCCGGGACTAGGGGGTTACGAGCAGTACTTC	CSARDPGLGGYEQYF
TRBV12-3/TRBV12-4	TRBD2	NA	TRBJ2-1	TGTGCCAGCAGGACCGGGAGGTCCTCCTACAATGAGCAGTTCTTC	CASRTGRSSYNEQFF
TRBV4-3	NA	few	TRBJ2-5	TGCGCCAGCAGCCAAGATCAGGGGCGAGAGACCCAGTACTTC	CASSQDQGRETQYF
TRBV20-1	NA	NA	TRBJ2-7	TGCAGTGCTAGGGGGGGAACTTACGAGCAGTACTTC	CSARGGTYEQYF
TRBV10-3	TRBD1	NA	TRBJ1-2	TGTGCCATCAGACAGGGGGGTAACTATGGCTACACCTTC	CAIRQGGNYGYTF
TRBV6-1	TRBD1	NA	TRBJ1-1	TGTGCCAGCAGGAGGACAGGGGCGAACACTGAAGCTTTCTTT	CASRRTGANTEAFF